In this sample, the clone carrying this TCR beta chain turned up a few times. Plating of approximately 200,000 CFSE-labeled responder cells was done together with approximately 200,000 irradiated, violet-dye-labeled stimulator cells. Looked up from germline, CDR1 is MNHEY and CDR2 is SMNVEV (reference sequence). The CDR3 consists of 12 residues. Trimming shortened V by 3 bases and J by 6 bases, and 6 bases separated the two germline ends. Assay used: immunoSEQ multiplex PCR; TCRdb lists only in-frame clones, some missing. Of 10,000 or so clones listed, about 32% are singletons. These data originate in a study of graft-versus-host responses after intestinal transplantation. Study-level information: Among the recipients, all got anti-thymocyte globulin induction and then tacrolimus and steroids for about three years.

Study results and caveats: Graft-versus-host to host-versus-graft clonal ratios in allografts were high in patients with graft-donor T cell macrochimerism.

The chain is built from TRBV27 and TRBJ2-1, with D maybe TRBD2 (6 bases). The sequence came from a human patient who received an intestinal transplant. Sample: alloreactive CD4+ T cells from a mixed lymphocyte reaction culture, taken before intestinal transplant. Regarding subset: CFSE-low proliferating T cells sorted from approximately six-day pre-transplant mixed lymphocyte reaction (GvH or HvG direction). CDR3 in amino acids: CASSLTSNEQFF. CDR3 nucleotide sequence: TGTGCCAGCAGTTTGACTAGCAATGAGCAGTTCTTC.